This T cell receptor beta chain was documented in a study of blood T cell repertoires in COVID-19. Study background: COVID-19 samples, acute and convalescent, were from the United States, Italy and Spain. T cells, B-cell-depleted T cells, or PBMCs provided the cDNA or gDNA that served as material.

This CDR3 comprises 12 residues. V was clipped by 6 bases and J by 7 bases, with 10 bases between them. CDR1 ENHRY and CDR2 SYGVKD come from the germline V gene. How the authors handled the data: The assay estimated nucleated cells by amplifying reference gene primers. The assay was immunoSEQ multiplex PCR, and TCRdb's table has in-frame clones only and misses some. The V and J calls and the clone size are those of that table, but D and trimming were determined from the DNA. The sample lists about 58,000 clones; around nine tenths were seen once. This TCR was recovered from a woman aged 70-85 years with active COVID-19. V gene TRBV10-3 combines with J gene TRBJ2-1, with a weak D call TRBD1 (5 bases). The sequencing sample was made of peripheral blood. CDR3 protein: CAISAQGNEQFF. The CDR3 nucleotides read TGTGCCATCAGCGCCCAGGGTAATGAGCAGTTCTTC.